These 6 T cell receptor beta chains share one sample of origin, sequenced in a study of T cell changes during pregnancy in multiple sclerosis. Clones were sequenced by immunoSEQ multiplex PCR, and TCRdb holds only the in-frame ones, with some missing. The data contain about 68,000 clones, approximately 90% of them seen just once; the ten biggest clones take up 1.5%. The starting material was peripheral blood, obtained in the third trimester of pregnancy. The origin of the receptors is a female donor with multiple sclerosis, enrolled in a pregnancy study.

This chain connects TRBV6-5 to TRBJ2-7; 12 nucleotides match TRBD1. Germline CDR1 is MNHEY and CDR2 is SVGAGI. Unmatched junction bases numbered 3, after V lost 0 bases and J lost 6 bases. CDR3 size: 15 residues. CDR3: CASSYSGDRGREQYF. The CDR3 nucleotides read TGTGCCAGCAGTTACTCTGGGGACAGGGGGCGCGAGCAGTACTTC.

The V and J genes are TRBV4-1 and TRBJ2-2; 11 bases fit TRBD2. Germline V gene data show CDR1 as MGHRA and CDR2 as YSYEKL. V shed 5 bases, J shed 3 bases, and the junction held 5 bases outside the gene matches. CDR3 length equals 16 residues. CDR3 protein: CASSLLAGGDTGELFF. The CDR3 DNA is TGCGCCAGCAGCTTATTAGCGGGAGGGGACACCGGGGAGCTGTTTTTT.

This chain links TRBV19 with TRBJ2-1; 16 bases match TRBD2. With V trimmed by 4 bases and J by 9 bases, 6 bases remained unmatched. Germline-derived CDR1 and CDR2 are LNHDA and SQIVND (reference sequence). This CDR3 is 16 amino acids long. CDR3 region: CASSNIGTSGGAEQFF. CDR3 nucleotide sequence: TGTGCCAGTAGTAACATCGGGACTAGCGGGGGGGCTGAGCAGTTCTTC. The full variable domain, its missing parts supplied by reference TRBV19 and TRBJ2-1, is DGGITQSPKYLFRKEGQNVTLSCEQNLNHDAMYWYRQDPGQGLRLIYYSQIVNDFQKGDIAEGYSVSREKKESFPLTVTSAQKNPTAFYLCASSNIGTSGGAEQFFGPGTRLTVL.

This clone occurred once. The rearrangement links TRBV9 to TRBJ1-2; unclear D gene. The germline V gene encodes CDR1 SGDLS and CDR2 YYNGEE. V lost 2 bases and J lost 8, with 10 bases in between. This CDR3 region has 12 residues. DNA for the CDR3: TGTGCCAGCAGCGTCGAGGCTAGAGGCTACACCTTC. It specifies CASSVEARGYTF.

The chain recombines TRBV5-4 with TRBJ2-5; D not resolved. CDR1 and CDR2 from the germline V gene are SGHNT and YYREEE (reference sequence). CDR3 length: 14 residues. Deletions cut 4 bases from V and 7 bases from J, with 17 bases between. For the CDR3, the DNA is TGTGCCAGCAGCCTAGGAGTGGCCGCCGGGACCCAGTACTTC. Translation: CASSLGVAAGTQYF. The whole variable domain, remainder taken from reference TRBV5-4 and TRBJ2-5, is ETGVTQSPTHLIKTRGQQVTLRCSSQSGHNTVSWYQQALGQGPQFIFQYYREEENGRGNFPPRFSGLQFPNYSSELNVNALELDDSALYLCASSLGVAAGTQYFGPGTRLLVL.

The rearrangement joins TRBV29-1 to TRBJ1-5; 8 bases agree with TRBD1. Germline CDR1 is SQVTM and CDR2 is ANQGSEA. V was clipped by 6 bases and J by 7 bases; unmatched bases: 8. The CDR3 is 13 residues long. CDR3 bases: TGCAGCGTGACGCAGGGGGCAGACCAGCCCCAGCATTTT. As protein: CSVTQGADQPQHF.